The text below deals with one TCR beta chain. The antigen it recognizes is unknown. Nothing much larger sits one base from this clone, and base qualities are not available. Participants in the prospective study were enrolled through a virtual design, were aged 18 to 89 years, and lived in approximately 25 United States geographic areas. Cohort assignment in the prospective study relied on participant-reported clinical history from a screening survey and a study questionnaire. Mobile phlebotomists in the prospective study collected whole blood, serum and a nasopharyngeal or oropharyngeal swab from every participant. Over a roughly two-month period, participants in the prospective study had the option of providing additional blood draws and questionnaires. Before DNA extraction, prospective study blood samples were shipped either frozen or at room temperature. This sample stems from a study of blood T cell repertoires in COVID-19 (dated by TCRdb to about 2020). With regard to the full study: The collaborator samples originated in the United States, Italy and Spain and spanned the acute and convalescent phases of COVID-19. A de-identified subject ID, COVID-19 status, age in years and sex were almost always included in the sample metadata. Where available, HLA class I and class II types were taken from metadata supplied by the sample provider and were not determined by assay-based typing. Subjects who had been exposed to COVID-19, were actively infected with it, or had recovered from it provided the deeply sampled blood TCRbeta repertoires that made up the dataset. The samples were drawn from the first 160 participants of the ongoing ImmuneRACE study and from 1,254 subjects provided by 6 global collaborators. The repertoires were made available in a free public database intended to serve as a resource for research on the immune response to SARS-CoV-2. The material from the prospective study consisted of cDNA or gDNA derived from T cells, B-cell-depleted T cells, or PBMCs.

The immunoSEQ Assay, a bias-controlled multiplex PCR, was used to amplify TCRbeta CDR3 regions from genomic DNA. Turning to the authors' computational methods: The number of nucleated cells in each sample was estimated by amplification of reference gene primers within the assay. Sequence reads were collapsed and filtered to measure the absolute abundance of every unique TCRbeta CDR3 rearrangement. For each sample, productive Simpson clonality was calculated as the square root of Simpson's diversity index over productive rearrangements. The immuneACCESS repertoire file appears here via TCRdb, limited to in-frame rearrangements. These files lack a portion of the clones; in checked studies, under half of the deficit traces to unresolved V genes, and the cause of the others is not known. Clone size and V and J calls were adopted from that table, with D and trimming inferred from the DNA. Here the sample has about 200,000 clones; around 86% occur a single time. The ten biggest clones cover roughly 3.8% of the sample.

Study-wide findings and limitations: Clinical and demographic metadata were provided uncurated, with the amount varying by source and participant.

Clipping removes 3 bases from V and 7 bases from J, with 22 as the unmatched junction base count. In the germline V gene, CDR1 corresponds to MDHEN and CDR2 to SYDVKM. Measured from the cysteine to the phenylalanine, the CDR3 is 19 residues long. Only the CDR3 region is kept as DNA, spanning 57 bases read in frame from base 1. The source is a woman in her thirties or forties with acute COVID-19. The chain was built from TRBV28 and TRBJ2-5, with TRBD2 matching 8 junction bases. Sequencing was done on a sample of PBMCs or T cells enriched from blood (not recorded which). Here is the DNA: TGTGCCAGCAGTTTTCAAGGTTCTAGCGGGCACTCTCCCCCCGGGACCCAGTACTTC. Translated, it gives CASSFQGSSGHSPPGTQYF.